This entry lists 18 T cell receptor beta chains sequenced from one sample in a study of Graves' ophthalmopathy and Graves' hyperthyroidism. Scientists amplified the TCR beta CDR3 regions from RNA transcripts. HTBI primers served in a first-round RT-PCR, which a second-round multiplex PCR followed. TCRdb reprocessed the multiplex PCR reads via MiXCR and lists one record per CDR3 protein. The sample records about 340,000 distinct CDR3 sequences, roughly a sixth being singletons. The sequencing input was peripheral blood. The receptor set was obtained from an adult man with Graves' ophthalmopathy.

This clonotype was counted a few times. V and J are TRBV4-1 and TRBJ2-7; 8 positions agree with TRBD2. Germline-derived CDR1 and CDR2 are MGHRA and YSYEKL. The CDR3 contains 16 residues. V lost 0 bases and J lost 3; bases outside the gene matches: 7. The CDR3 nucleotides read TGCGCCAGCAGCCAAGAAACCGCGGGGGGCTACTACGAGCAGTACTTC. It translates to CASSQETAGGYYEQYF.

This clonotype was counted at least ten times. The CDR3 bases are TGCAGTGCGAGAAGCGGGCAGGGGGGCGAGCAGTACTTC. This translates into CSARSGQGGEQYF. This sequence joins TRBV20-1 and TRBJ2-7; D possibly corresponds to TRBD1 (7 bases). The CDR3 totals 13 residues. From germline, CDR1 is DFQATT and CDR2 SNEGSKA (reference sequence). V lost 6 bases and J lost 6, with 18 bases in between.

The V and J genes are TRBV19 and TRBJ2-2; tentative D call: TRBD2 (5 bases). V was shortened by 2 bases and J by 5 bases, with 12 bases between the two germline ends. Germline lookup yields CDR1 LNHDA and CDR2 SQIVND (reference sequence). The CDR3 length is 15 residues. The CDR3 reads CASSISSGRTGELFF. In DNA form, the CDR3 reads TGTGCCAGTAGTATATCGAGCGGTCGGACCGGGGAGCTGTTTTTT. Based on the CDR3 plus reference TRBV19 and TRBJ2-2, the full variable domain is DGGITQSPKYLFRKEGQNVTLSCEQNLNHDAMYWYRQDPGQGLRLIYYSQIVNDFQKGDIAEGYSVSREKKESFPLTVTSAQKNPTAFYLCASSISSGRTGELFFGEGSRLTVL.

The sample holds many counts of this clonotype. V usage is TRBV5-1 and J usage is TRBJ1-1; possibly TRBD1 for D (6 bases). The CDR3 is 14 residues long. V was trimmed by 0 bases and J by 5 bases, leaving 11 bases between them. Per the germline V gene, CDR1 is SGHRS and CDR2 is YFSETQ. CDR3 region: CASSLAQGRTEAFF. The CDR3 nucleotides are TGCGCCAGCAGCTTGGCTCAGGGGCGAACTGAAGCTTTCTTT.

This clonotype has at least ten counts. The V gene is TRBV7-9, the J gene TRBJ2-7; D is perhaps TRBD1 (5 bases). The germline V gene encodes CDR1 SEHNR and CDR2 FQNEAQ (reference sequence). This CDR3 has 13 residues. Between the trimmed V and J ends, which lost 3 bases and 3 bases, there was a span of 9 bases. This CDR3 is CASSFSGLYEQYF. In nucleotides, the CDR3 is TGTGCCAGCAGCTTCTCAGGGCTCTACGAGCAGTACTTC.

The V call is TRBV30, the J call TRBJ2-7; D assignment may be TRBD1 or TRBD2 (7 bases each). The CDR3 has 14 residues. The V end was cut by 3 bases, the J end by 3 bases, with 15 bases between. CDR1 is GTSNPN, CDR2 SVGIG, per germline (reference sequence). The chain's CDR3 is CAWSEGGGLYEQYF. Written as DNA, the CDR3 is TGTGCCTGGAGCGAGGGAGGGGGCCTCTACGAGCAGTACTTC.

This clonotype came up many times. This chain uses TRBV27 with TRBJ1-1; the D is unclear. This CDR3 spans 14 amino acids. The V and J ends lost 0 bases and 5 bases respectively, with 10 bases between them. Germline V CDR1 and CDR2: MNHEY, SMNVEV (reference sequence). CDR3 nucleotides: TGTGCCAGCAGTTTATCGCGCTCAGAGACTGAAGCTTTCTTT. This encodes CASSLSRSETEAFF.

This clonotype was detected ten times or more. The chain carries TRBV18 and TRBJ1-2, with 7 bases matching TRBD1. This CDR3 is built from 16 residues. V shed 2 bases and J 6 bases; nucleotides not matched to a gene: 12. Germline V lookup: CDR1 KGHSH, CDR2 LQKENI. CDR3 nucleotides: TGTGCCAGCTCACCAGAGTCGACAGGGCCGCGGGATGGCTACACCTTC. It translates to CASSPESTGPRDGYTF.

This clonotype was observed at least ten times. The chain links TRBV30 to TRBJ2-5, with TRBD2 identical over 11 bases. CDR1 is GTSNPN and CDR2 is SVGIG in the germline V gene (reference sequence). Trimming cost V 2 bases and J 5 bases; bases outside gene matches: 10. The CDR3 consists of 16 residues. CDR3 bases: TGTGCCTGGAGTATCGAGCTAGCGGGAGGAGCTGAGACCCAGTACTTC. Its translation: CAWSIELAGGAETQYF. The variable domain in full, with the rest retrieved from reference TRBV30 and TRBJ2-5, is SQTIHQWPATLVQPVGSPLSLECTVEGTSNPNLYWYRQAAGRGLQLLFYSVGIGQISSEVPQNLSASRPQDRQFILSSKKLLLSDSGFYLCAWSIELAGGAETQYFGPGTRLLVL.

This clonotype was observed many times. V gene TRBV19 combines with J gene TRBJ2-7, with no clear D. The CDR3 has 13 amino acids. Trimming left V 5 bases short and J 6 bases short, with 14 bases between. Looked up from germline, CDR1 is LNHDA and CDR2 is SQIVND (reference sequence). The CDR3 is CASSLSSPGEQYF. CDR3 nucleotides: TGTGCCAGTAGTTTGAGCTCCCCAGGCGAGCAGTACTTC. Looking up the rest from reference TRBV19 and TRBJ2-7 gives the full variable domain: DGGITQSPKYLFRKEGQNVTLSCEQNLNHDAMYWYRQDPGQGLRLIYYSQIVNDFQKGDIAEGYSVSREKKESFPLTVTSAQKNPTAFYLCASSLSSPGEQYFGPGTRLTVT.

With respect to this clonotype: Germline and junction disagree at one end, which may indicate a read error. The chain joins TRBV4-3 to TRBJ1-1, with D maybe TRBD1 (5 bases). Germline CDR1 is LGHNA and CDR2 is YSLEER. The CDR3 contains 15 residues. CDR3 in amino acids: CGSSQDGAGYTEAFF. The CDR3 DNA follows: TGCGGCAGCAGCCAAGATGGGGCAGGGTACACTGAAGCTTTCTTT.

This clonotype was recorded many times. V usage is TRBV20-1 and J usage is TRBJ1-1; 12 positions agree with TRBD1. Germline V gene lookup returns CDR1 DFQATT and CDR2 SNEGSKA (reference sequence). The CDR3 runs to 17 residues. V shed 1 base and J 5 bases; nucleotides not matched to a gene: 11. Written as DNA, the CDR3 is TGCAGTGCTAGAGTGTGGGACAGGGGGCGTATGGGGACTGAAGCTTTCTTT. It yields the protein CSARVWDRGRMGTEAFF.

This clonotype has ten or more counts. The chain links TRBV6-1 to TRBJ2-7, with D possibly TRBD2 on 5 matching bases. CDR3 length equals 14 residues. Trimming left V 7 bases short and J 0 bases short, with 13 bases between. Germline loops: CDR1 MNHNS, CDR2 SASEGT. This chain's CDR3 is CASTPGDISYEQYF. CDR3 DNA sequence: TGTGCCAGCACCCCCGGGGATATCTCCTACGAGCAGTACTTC.

For the CDR3, the DNA is TGTGCCAGCAACGATCCGCGTTGGGACACTGAAGCTTTCTTT. Encoded protein: CASNDPRWDTEAFF. This sequence joins TRBV6-1 and TRBJ1-1, with no clear D. Trimming stripped 7 bases from V and 3 bases from J, with 15 bases between. Germline V gene data show CDR1 as MNHNS and CDR2 as SASEGT. CDR3 length: 14 residues.

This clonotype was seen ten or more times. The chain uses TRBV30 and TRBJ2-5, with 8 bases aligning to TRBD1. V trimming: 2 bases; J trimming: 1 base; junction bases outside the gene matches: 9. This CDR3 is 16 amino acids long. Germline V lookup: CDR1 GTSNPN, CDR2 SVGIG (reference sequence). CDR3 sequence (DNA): TGTGCCTGGAGTCCGGGACAGGATCAATTCCAAGAGACCCAGTACTTC. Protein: CAWSPGQDQFQETQYF.

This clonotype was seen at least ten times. The CDR3 coding sequence is TGCGCCAGCAGCCAAGAGGGTTTGAAGGACACTGAAGCTTTCTTT. As protein: CASSQEGLKDTEAFF. J is TRBJ1-1 and V is TRBV4-1; D unresolved. The germline V gene has CDR1 MGHRA and CDR2 YSYEKL. CDR3 size: 15 residues. V lost 0 bases to trimming and J lost 3 bases, with 11 bases between them.

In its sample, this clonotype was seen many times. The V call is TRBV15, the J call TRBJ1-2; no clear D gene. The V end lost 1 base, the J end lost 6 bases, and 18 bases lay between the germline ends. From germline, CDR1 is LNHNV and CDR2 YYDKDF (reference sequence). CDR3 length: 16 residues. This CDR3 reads CATSRVGLEEADGYTF. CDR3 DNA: TGTGCCACCAGCAGAGTTGGCCTCGAGGAGGCAGATGGCTACACCTTC.

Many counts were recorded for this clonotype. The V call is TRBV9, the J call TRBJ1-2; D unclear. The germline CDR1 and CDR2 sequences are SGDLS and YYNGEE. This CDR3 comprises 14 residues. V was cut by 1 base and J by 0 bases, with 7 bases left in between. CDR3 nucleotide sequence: TGTGCCAGCAGCGTACGGAGCGCTAACTATGGCTACACCTTC. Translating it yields CASSVRSANYGYTF.